This T cell receptor (beta chain) was found in a study of blood T cell repertoires in COVID-19. Germline trimming cut 6 bases from V and 6 bases from J; bases unmatched to any gene: 9. The CDR3 sequence is 14 residues long. Per germline, CDR1 LNHDA and CDR2 SQIVND (reference sequence). Authors' analysis steps: Amplification from reference gene primers served as the basis for estimated nucleated cell counts. Clones were read by immunoSEQ multiplex PCR, and TCRdb kept only the in-frame ones, dropping some. V and J calls and clone size are those listed in that table; D and trimming were worked out from the DNA. The repertoire includes roughly 250,000 clones, approximately 85% of them detected once, and 3.5% to 4.5% sits in the top ten. Participants had their cohort set by participant-reported clinical history. All recovered Cohort 3 donors got two negative PCRs, got clearance, or saw symptom resolution.

The sample taken for sequencing was PBMCs or T cells enriched from blood (not recorded which). This chain connects TRBV19 to TRBJ1-1; 8 bases match TRBD1. The TCR originated in a woman in her twenties or thirties who had recovered from COVID-19. The CDR3: CASSGTGGSAEAFF. CDR3 bases: TGTGCCAGTAGCGGTACAGGGGGTTCTGCTGAAGCTTTCTTT. Full variable domain (remainder filled in from reference TRBV19 and TRBJ1-1): DGGITQSPKYLFRKEGQNVTLSCEQNLNHDAMYWYRQDPGQGLRLIYYSQIVNDFQKGDIAEGYSVSREKKESFPLTVTSAQKNPTAFYLCASSGTGGSAEAFFGQGTRLTVV.